The 10 T cell receptor beta chains presented below share a single source sample, sequenced in a study of cytomegalovirus exposure and HLA in healthy donors. The primer mix had 60 Vbeta and 13 Jbeta primers. Using immunoSEQ multiplex PCR, the repertoire was profiled, and TCRdb retains in-frame clones only, with some absent. In the table there are roughly 150,000 clones, approximately 88% of which are singletons. Sequenced input: PBMCs. The source of these receptors is a woman aged 18-29 years in good health and CMV-seronegative.

The rearrangement uses TRBV28 and TRBJ1-5; TRBD1 agrees at 7 bases. The V gene's germline CDR1 is MDHEN and CDR2 SYDVKM. V dropped 6 bases and J dropped 9; count of bases not matched to a gene: 11. CDR3 length: 14 residues. The CDR3 DNA follows: TGTGCCAGCAGCGGCAAGGGGGCGCGGCGGCCCCAGCATTTT. Protein sequence: CASSGKGARRPQHF.

The V call is TRBV19, the J call TRBJ1-1; 8 positions agree with TRBD1. The V gene end was trimmed by 4 bases and the J gene end by 4 bases; junction bases not matched to a gene: 11. The CDR3 totals 16 residues. Germline CDR1 reads LNHDA; CDR2 reads SQIVND (reference sequence). The CDR3 region has the DNA TGTGCCAGTAGTACACTACCAGGGGGCGCGAGCACTGAAGCTTTCTTT. This codes for CASSTLPGGASTEAFF. Based on the CDR3 plus reference TRBV19 and TRBJ1-1, the full variable domain is DGGITQSPKYLFRKEGQNVTLSCEQNLNHDAMYWYRQDPGQGLRLIYYSQIVNDFQKGDIAEGYSVSREKKESFPLTVTSAQKNPTAFYLCASSTLPGGASTEAFFGQGTRLTVV.

In this sample, this clone turned up once. Here the CDR3 DNA reads TGCGCCAGCAGGCCTCTAGCGGGGACGAACAATGAGCAGTTCTTC. As protein: CASRPLAGTNNEQFF. The V and J genes are TRBV5-1 and TRBJ2-1; 9 positions match TRBD2. The CDR3 has 15 residues. The junction had 8 bases not matched to a gene; V was cut back by 5 bases and J by 5 bases. Germline V gives CDR1 SGHRS, CDR2 YFSETQ.

The chain links TRBV9 to TRBJ2-7; TRBD2 aligns across 9 bases. With V trimmed by 0 bases and J by 5 bases, 3 bases remained unmatched. Germline values: CDR1 SGDLS, CDR2 YYNGEE. The CDR3 contains 14 residues. CDR3 protein: CASSVGGGAHEQYF. The CDR3 coding sequence is TGTGCCAGCAGCGTAGGCGGGGGGGCCCACGAGCAGTACTTC. The variable domain in full, with the rest retrieved from reference TRBV9 and TRBJ2-7, is DSGVTQTPKHLITATGQRVTLRCSPRSGDLSVYWYQQSLDQGLQFLIQYYNGEERAKGNILERFSAQQFPDLHSELNLSSLELGDSALYFCASSVGGGAHEQYFGPGTRLTVT.

The rearrangement uses TRBV11-2 and TRBJ1-4; 9 nucleotides line up with TRBD1. V lost 0 bases and J lost 13; bases outside the gene matches: 3. The CDR3 is 13 amino acids. Germline V CDR1 and CDR2: SGHAT, FQNNGV. The chain's CDR3 is CASSLEEDRGLFF. The CDR3 DNA reads as TGTGCCAGCAGCTTAGAAGAGGACAGGGGACTGTTTTTT.

The rearrangement links TRBV7-2 to TRBJ2-2; D perhaps matches TRBD2 (6 bases). Germline values: CDR1 SGHTA, CDR2 FQGNSA. The CDR3 covers 16 residues. Deletions cut 1 base from V and 2 bases from J, with 11 bases between. The CDR3 DNA is TGTGCCAGCAGCTTAGATACGGGGGTAAACACCGGGGAGCTGTTTTTT. Protein sequence: CASSLDTGVNTGELFF. Together with reference TRBV7-2 and TRBJ2-2, the CDR3 gives the full variable domain: GAGVSQSPSNKVTEKGKDVELRCDPISGHTALYWYRQSLGQGLEFLIYFQGNSAPDKSGLPSDRFSAERTGGSVSTLTIQRTQQEDSAVYLCASSLDTGVNTGELFFGEGSRLTVL.

As regards this clone: Its ends do not fully match the called genes, so a read error is possible. V and J are TRBV19 and TRBJ2-6, with 7 bases lining up with TRBD1. Germline V gene sequence: CDR1 LNHDA, CDR2 SQIVND (reference sequence). The CDR3 runs to 17 residues. CDR3 residues: CASSKILTGYGANGLTF. The CDR3 DNA reads as TGTGCCAGTAGTAAAATATTGACAGGGTATGGGGCCAACGGCCTGACTTTC.

This chain joins TRBV5-1 and TRBJ2-7; the D gene is possibly TRBD2 (5 bases). In germline, CDR1 is SGHRS, CDR2 YFSETQ. V lost 4 bases and J 0 bases, leaving 8 bases between the germline ends. The CDR3 runs to 13 residues. The CDR3 nucleotides read TGCGCCAGCAGCACTACTAGCTCCTACGAGCAGTACTTC. It yields the protein CASSTTSSYEQYF.

This clone was seen only once. The chain recombines TRBV6-5 with TRBJ1-2; TRBD1 matches at 7 bases. The CDR3 contains 13 residues. Germline V gene data show CDR1 as MNHEY and CDR2 as SVGAGI. V shed 6 bases and J 2 bases; nucleotides not matched to a gene: 3. The CDR3: CASRLTGNYGYTF. The CDR3, as DNA: TGTGCCAGCAGACTGACAGGGAACTATGGCTACACCTTC.

V and J are TRBV5-1 and TRBJ2-2; TRBD1 matches at 11 bases. The CDR3 has 18 amino acids. After removal of 4 bases from V and 5 bases from J, the junction contained 13 bases not matched to a gene. Germline V gene lookup returns CDR1 SGHRS and CDR2 YFSETQ. CDR3 DNA sequence: TGCGCCAGCAGCGACGGACAGGGGGCTGGGGTAGGGACCGGGGAGCTGTTTTTT. It specifies CASSDGQGAGVGTGELFF.